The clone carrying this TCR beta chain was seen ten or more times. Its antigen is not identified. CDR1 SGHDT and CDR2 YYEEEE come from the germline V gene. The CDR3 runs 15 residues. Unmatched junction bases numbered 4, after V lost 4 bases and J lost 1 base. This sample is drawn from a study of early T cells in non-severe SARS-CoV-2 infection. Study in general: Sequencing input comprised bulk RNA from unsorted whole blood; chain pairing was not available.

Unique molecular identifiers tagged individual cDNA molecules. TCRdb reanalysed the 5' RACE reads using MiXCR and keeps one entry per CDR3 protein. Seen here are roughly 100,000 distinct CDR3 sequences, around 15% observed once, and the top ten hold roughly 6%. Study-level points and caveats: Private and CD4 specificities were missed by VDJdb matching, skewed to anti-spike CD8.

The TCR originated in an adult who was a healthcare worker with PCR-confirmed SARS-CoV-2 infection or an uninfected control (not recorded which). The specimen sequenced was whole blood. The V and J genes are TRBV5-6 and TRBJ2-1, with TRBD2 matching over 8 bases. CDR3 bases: TGTGCCAGCAGCCGGACTAGCTGGTCCTACAATGAGCAGTTCTTC. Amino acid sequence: CASSRTSWSYNEQFF.